Shown below are 10 T cell receptor beta chains from a single sample sequenced in a study of blood T cell repertoires in COVID-19. Data came from immunoSEQ multiplex PCR; TCRdb stores just in-frame clones and leaves some out. The sample has roughly 81,000 clones, about four fifths seen once. Input material: peripheral blood. All receptors come from a woman in her 70s with acute or convalescent COVID-19.

In DNA, the CDR3 is TGTGCCAGCAGTGGGGGTAGGACAGGGGCCGGGGAGCTGTTTTTT. The encoded protein is CASSGGRTGAGELFF. V gene TRBV7-8 combines with J gene TRBJ2-2, with 9 bases matching TRBD1. CDR3 length equals 15 residues. The J segment lost 6 bases and the V segment lost 6 bases, leaving 8 bases of the junction unmatched. Germline values: CDR1 SGHVS, CDR2 FQNEAQ.

This sequence joins TRBV20-1 and TRBJ1-1, with 12 bases matching TRBD1. V trimming: 3 bases; J trimming: 4 bases; junction bases outside the gene matches: 6. This CDR3 is 15 amino acids long. Germline CDR1 reads DFQATT; CDR2 reads SNEGSKA (reference sequence). CDR3 in DNA: TGCAGTGCTAGTGGGACAGGGGGCTCTTTCACTGAAGCTTTCTTT. It translates to CSASGTGGSFTEAFF.

V gene TRBV7-2 combines with J gene TRBJ2-3; TRBD1 matches 8 bases. Germline V gives CDR1 SGHTA, CDR2 FQGNSA. The trim removed 3 bases at V and 5 bases at J, leaving 1 base unmatched. This CDR3 region has 13 residues. The DNA for the CDR3 is TGTGCCAGCAGCTTGGGGACAGGAGATACGCAGTATTTT. Encoded protein: CASSLGTGDTQYF.

Written as DNA, the CDR3 is TGTGCCAGTAGTCCAGCCGGGGACACTGAAGCTTTCTTT. Translation gives CASSPAGDTEAFF. The rearrangement uses TRBV19 and TRBJ1-1; D is unresolved. In germline, CDR1 is LNHDA, CDR2 SQIVND (reference sequence). Trimming left V 5 bases short and J 3 bases short, with 10 bases between. The CDR3 has 13 amino acids.

This clone was observed once. This chain joins TRBV11-2 and TRBJ2-7; D might be TRBD2 (5 bases). The germline CDR1 and CDR2 sequences are SGHAT and FQNNGV. V was pared by 5 bases and J by 2 bases, with 13 bases between. CDR3 length: 14 amino acids. The DNA of the CDR3 is TGTGCCAGCAGCCTAACAAGCGGAACCTACGAGCAGTACTTC. Translated: CASSLTSGTYEQYF. Supplemented by reference TRBV11-2 and TRBJ2-7, the full variable domain reads EAGVAQSPRYKIIEKRQSVAFWCNPISGHATLYWYQQILGQGPKLLIQFQNNGVVDDSQLPKDRFSAERLKGVDSTLKIQPAKLEDSAVYLCASSLTSGTYEQYFGPGTRLTVT.

This clone was counted only a few times. The rearrangement links TRBV7-8 to TRBJ1-1; D possibly corresponds to TRBD1 (5 bases). V was trimmed by 7 bases and J by 3 bases, leaving 18 bases between them. Germline V gene data show CDR1 as SGHVS and CDR2 as FQNEAQ. The CDR3 is made up of 15 amino acids. The CDR3: CASTPGAREDTEAFF. As DNA, the CDR3 is TGTGCCAGCACCCCCGGGGCTAGGGAGGACACTGAAGCTTTCTTT.

The chain couples TRBV5-1 to TRBJ2-7; TRBD2 aligns across 8 bases. Per germline, CDR1 SGHRS and CDR2 YFSETQ. The CDR3 runs to 16 residues. Unmatched junction bases numbered 7, after V lost 0 bases and J lost 2 bases. CDR3 amino acids: CASSLALSGNPYEQYF. The CDR3 coding sequence is TGCGCCAGCAGCTTGGCCCTTAGCGGGAACCCCTACGAGCAGTACTTC.

The chain joins TRBV6-2 or TRBV6-3 to TRBJ1-1; the match to TRBD1 covers 8 bases. V shed 2 bases and J 6 bases; nucleotides not matched to a gene: 8. Germline CDR1 reads MNHEY; CDR2 reads SVGEGT. The CDR3 is 15 residues long. This chain's CDR3 is CASSYPRTGWPEAFF. DNA for the CDR3: TGTGCCAGCAGTTACCCTAGGACAGGGTGGCCTGAAGCTTTCTTT.

The gene calls are TRBV6-5 and TRBJ2-1; D is unclear. This CDR3 comprises 14 residues. V was shortened by 4 bases and J by 3 bases, with 10 bases between the two germline ends. Germline CDR1 reads MNHEY; CDR2 reads SVGAGI. The CDR3 sequence is CASSSGRDYNEQFF. Here the CDR3 DNA reads TGTGCCAGCAGTTCTGGGCGCGACTACAATGAGCAGTTCTTC.

This sequence joins TRBV6-1 and TRBJ2-7, with D unclear. CDR3 length equals 14 residues. The germline V gene encodes CDR1 MNHNS and CDR2 SASEGT. Trimming took 2 bases from V and 6 from J, leaving 14 bases between them. The CDR3 here is CASSELSPLGEQYF. Written as DNA, the CDR3 is TGTGCCAGCAGTGAATTAAGCCCCCTCGGCGAGCAGTACTTC.